This TCR beta chain stems from a study of T cells in Graves' hyperthyroidism and ophthalmopathy. The TCR beta CDR3 regions underwent amplification using RNA transcripts as the source. Carried out on the TCR CDR3, a first-round RT-PCR used the HTBI primer set. From the multiplex PCR reads, TCRdb called clonotypes with MiXCR, one entry per CDR3 protein. This sample has fewer than 650,000 distinct CDR3 sequences, with about 15% found just once. From germline, CDR1 is SNHLY and CDR2 FYNNEI. The V segment lost 11 bases and the J segment 3 bases; nucleotides outside the gene matches: 8. The CDR3 is 13 residues long. The table lists this clonotype with many counts.

The receptor's source is a woman in her forties with Graves' ophthalmopathy. Sequenced sample: blood. The chain is built from TRBV2 and TRBJ2-7, with TRBD2 matching over 9 bases. CDR3 amino acids: CALWLAGNYEQYF. CDR3 coding DNA: TGTGCCCTTTGGCTAGCGGGGAACTACGAGCAGTACTTC.